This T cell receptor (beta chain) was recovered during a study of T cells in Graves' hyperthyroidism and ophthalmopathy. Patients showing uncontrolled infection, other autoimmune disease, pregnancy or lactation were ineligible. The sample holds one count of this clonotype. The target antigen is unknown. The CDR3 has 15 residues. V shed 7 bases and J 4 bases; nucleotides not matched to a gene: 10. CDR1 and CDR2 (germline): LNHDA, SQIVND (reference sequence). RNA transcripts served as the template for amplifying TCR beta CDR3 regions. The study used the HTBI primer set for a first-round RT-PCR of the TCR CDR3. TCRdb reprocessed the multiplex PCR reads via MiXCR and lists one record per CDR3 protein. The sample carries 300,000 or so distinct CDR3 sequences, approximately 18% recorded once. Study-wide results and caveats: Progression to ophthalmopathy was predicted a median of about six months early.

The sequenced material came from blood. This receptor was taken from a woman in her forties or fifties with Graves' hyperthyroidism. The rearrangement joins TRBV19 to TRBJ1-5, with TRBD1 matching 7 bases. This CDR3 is CASNIGQGGNQPQHF. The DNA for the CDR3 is TGTGCCAGTAACATAGGGCAGGGGGGAAATCAGCCCCAGCATTTT.